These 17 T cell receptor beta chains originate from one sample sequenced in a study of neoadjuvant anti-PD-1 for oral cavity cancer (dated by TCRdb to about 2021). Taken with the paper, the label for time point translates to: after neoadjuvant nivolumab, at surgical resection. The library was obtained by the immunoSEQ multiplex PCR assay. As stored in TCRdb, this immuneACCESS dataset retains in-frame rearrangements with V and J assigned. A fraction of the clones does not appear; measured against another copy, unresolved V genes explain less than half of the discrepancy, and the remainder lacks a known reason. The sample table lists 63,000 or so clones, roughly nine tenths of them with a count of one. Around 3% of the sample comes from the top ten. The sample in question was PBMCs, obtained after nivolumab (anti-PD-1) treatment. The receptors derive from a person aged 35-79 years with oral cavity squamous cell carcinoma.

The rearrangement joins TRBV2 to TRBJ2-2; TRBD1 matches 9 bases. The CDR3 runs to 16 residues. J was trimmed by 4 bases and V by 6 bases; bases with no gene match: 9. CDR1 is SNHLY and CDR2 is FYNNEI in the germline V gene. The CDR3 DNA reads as TGTGCCAGCAGACCAGACCGGGACAGGGTCACCGGGGAGCTGTTTTTT. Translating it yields CASRPDRDRVTGELFF.

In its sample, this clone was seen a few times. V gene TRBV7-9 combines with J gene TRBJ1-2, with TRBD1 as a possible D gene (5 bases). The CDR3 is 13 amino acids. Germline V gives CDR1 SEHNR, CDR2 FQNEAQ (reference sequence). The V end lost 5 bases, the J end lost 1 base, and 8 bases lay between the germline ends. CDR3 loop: CASSRDFNYGYTF. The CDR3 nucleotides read TGTGCCAGCAGCCGGGACTTTAACTATGGCTACACCTTC.

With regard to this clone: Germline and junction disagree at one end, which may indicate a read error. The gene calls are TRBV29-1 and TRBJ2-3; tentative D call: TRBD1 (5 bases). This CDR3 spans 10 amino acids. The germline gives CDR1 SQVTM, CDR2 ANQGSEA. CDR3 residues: CSVDGQGEVF. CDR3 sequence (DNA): TGCAGCGTTGATGGGCAGGGTGAGGTTTTT.

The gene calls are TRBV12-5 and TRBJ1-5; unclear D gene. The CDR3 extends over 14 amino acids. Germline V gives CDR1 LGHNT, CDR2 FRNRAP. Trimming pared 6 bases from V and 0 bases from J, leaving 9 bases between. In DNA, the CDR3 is TGTGCTAGTGGGCAGTGGATTAGCAATCAGCCCCAGCATTTT. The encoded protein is CASGQWISNQPQHF.

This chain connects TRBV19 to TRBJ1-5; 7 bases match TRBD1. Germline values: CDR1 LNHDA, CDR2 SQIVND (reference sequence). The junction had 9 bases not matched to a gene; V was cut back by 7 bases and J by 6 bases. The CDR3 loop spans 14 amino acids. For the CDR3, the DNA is TGTGCCAGTACCCAGGGGGGGCAGGCTCAGCCCCAGCATTTT. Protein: CASTQGGQAQPQHF.

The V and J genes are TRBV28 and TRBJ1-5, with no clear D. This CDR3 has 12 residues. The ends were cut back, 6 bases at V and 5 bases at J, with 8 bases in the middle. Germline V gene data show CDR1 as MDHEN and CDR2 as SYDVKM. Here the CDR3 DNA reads TGTGCCAGCAGGTCTGGGTATCAGCCCCAGCATTTT. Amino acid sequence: CASRSGYQPQHF. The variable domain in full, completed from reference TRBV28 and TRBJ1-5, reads DVKVTQSSRYLVKRTGEKVFLECVQDMDHENMFWYRQDPGLGLRLIYFSYDVKMKEKGDIPEGYSVSREKKERFSLILESASTNQTSMYLCASRSGYQPQHFGDGTRLSIL.

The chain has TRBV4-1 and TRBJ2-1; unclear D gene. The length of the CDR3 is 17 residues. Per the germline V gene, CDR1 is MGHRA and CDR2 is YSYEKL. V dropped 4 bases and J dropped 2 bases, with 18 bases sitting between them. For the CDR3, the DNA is TGCGCCAGCAGCCCTGGCTTAGCTCTGAGGCCCTACAATGAGCAGTTCTTC. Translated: CASSPGLALRPYNEQFF.

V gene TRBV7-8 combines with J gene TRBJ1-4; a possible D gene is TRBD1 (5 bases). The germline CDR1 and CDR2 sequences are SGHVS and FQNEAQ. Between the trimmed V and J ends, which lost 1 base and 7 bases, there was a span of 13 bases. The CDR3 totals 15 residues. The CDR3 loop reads CASSLGGGFTEKLFF. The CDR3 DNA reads TGTGCCAGCAGCTTAGGTGGGGGGTTTACTGAAAAACTGTTTTTT.

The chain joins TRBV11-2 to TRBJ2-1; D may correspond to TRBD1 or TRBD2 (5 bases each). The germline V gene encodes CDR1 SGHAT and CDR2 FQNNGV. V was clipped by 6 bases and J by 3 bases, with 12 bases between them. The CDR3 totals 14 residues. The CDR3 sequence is CASRGGRGYNEQFF. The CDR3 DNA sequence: TGTGCCAGCAGAGGAGGAAGGGGCTACAATGAGCAGTTCTTC.

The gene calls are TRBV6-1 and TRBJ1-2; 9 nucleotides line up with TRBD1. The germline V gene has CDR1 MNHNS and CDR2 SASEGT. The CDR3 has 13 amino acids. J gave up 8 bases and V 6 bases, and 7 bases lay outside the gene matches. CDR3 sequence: CASRTGTGPGYTF. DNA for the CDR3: TGTGCCAGCAGAACCGGGACAGGGCCCGGCTACACCTTC.

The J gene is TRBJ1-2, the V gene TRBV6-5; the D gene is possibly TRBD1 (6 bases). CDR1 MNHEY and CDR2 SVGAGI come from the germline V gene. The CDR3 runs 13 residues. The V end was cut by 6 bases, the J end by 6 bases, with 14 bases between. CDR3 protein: CASRSTGMDGYTF. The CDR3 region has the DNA TGTGCCAGCAGGTCAACAGGGATGGATGGCTACACCTTC.

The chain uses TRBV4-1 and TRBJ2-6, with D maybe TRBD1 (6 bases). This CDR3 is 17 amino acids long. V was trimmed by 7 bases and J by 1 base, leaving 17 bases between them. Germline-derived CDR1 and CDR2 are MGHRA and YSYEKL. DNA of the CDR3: TGCGCCAGCACTCGAACAGGGTATCGGTCTGGGGCCAACGTCCTGACTTTC. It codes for CASTRTGYRSGANVLTF.

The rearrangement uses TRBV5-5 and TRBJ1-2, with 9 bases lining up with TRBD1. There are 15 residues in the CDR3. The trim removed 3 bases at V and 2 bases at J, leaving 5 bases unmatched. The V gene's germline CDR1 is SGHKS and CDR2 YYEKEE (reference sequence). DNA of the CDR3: TGTGCCAGCAGCTGGCAGGGGACAGGGAACTATGGCTACACCTTC. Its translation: CASSWQGTGNYGYTF. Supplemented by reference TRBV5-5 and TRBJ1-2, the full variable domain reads DAGVTQSPTHLIKTRGQQVTLRCSPISGHKSVSWYQQVLGQGPQFIFQYYEKEERGRGNFPDRFSARQFPNYSSELNVNALLLGDSALYLCASSWQGTGNYGYTFGSGTRLTVV.

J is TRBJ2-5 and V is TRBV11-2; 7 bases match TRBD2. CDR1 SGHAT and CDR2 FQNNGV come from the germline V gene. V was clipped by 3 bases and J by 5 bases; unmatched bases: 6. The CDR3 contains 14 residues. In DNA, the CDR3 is TGTGCCAGCAGCTTTGCACTAGCGCGGGAGACCCAGTACTTC. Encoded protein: CASSFALARETQYF.

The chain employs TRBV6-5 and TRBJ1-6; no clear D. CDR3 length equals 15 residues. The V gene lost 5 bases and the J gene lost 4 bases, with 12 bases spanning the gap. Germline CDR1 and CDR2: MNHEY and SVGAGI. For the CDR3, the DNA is TGTGCCAGCAGTAGAGAGGGAGCTTATAATTCACCCCTCCACTTT. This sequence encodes CASSREGAYNSPLHF.

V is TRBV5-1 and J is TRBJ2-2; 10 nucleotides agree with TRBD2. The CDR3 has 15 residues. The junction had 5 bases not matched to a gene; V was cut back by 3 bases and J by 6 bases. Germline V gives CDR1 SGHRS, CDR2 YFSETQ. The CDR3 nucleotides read TGCGCCAGCAGCTCCGGGACTAGCGTTTCCGGGGAGCTGTTTTTT. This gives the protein CASSSGTSVSGELFF. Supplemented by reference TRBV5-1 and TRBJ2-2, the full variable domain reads KAGVTQTPRYLIKTRGQQVTLSCSPISGHRSVSWYQQTPGQGLQFLFEYFSETQRNKGNFPGRFSGRQFSNSRSEMNVSTLELGDSALYLCASSSGTSVSGELFFGEGSRLTVL.

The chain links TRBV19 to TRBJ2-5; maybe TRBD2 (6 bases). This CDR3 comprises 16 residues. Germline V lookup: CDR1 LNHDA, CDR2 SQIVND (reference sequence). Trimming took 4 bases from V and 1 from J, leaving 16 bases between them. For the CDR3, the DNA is TGTGCCAGTAGTACCCGTCTGCGGGGTTTCCAAGAGACCCAGTACTTC. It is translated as CASSTRLRGFQETQYF.